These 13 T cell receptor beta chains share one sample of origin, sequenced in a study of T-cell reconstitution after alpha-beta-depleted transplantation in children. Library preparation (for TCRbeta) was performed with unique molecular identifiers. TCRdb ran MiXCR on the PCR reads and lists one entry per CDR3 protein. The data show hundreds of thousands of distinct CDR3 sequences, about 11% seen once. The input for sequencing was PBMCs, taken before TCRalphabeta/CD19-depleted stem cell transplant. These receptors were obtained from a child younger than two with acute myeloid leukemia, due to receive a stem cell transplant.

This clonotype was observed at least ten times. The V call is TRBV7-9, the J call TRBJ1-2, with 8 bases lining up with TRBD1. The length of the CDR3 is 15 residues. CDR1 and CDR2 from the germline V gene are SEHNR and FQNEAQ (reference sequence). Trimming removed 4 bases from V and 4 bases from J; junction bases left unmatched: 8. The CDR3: CASSSGQGDGYGYTF. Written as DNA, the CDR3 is TGTGCCAGCAGCTCCGGACAGGGTGACGGCTATGGCTACACCTTC.

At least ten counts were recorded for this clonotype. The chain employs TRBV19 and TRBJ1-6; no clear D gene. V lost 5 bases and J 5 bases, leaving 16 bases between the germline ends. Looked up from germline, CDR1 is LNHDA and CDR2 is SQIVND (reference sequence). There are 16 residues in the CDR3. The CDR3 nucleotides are TGTGCCAGTAGTCTTTGGGCCAGACCAAATAATTCACCCCTCCACTTT. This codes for CASSLWARPNNSPLHF.

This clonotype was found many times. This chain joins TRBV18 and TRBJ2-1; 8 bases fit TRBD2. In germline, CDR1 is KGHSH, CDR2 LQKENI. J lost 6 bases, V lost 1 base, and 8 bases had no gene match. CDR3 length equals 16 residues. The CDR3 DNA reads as TGTGCCAGCTCACCACGACTAGCGAGCTGGGGCAATGAGCAGTTCTTC. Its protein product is CASSPRLASWGNEQFF.

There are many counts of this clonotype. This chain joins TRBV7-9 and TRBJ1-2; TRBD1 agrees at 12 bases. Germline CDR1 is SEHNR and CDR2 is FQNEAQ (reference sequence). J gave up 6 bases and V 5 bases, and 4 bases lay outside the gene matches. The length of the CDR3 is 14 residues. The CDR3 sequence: CASSLGQGADGYTF. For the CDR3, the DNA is TGTGCCAGCAGCCTGGGACAGGGGGCAGATGGCTACACCTTC. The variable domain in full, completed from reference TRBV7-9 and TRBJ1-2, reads DTGVSQNPRHKITKRGQNVTFRCDPISEHNRLYWYRQTLGQGPEFLTYFQNEAQLEKSRLLSDRFSAERPKGSFSTLEIQRTEQGDSAMYLCASSLGQGADGYTFGSGTRLTVV.

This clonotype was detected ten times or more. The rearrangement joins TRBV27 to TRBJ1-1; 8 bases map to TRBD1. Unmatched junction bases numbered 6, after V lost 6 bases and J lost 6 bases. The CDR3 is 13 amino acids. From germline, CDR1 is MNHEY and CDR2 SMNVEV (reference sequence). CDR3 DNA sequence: TGTGCCAGCAGGCTTATGACAGGGGCTGAAGCTTTCTTT. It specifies CASRLMTGAEAFF.

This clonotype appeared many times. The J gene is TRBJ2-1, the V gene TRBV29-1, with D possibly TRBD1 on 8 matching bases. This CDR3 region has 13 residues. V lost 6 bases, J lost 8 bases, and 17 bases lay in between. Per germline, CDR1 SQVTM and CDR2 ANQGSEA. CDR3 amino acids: CSVTGGDGYEQFF. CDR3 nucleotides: TGCAGCGTAACAGGGGGGGACGGGTATGAGCAGTTCTTC.

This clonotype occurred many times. CDR3 amino acids: CASSGMGTGANVLTF. The CDR3 DNA reads as TGCGCCAGCAGCGGGATGGGAACTGGGGCCAACGTCCTGACTTTC. V is TRBV5-1 and J is TRBJ2-6; D remains ambiguous. Germline V CDR1 and CDR2: SGHRS, YFSETQ. V was clipped by 4 bases and J by 2 bases, with 10 bases between them. This CDR3 region has 15 residues.

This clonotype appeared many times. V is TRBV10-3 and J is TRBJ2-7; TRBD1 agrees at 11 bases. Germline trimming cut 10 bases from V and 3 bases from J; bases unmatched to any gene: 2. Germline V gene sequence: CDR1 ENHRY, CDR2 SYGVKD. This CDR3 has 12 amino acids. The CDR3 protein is CATGTGGYEQYF. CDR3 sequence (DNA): TGTGCCACCGGGACAGGGGGCTACGAGCAGTACTTC.

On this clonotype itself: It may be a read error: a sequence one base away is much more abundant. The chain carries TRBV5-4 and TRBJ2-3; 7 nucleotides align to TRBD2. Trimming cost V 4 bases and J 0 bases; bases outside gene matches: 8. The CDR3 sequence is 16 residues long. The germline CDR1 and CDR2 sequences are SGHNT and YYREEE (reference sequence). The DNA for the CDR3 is TGTGCCAGCAGCCCTGGACTAGGAGGCAGCACAGATACGCAGTATTTT. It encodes CASSPGLGGSTDTQYF.

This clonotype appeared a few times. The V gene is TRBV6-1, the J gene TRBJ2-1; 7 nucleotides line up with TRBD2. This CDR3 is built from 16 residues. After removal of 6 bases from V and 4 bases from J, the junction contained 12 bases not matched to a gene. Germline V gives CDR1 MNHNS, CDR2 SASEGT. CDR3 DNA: TGTGCCAGCAGCAAAAGGTTGCGGGAGCCTTACAATGAGCAGTTCTTC. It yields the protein CASSKRLREPYNEQFF.

CDR3 sequence (DNA): TGCAGTGCTAGGGGTCCGGGACTAGCGGGAGGGAGCACAGATACGCAGTATTTT. Its protein is CSARGPGLAGGSTDTQYF. The gene calls are TRBV20-1 and TRBJ2-3; TRBD2 matches at 16 bases. The germline V gene has CDR1 DFQATT and CDR2 SNEGSKA (reference sequence). This CDR3 contains 18 residues. V lost 3 bases and J lost 0; bases outside the gene matches: 6.

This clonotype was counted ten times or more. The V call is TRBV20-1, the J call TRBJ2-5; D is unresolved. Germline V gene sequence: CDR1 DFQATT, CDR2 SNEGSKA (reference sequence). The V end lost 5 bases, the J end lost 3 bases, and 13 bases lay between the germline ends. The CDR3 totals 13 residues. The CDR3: CSAAAEGKETQYF. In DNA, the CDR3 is TGCAGTGCTGCCGCGGAAGGTAAAGAGACCCAGTACTTC.

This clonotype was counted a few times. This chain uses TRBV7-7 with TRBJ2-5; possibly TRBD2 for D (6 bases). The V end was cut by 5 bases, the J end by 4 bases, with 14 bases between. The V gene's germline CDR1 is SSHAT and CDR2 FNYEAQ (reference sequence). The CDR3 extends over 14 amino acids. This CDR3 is CASSGPAEGETQYF. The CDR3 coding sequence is TGTGCCAGCAGCGGCCCTGCGGAGGGAGAGACCCAGTACTTC.